This TCR beta chain was observed in a study of blood T cell repertoires in COVID-19. In the study overall: Samples taken during acute and convalescent COVID-19 were collected in the United States, Italy and Spain. The cDNA or gDNA used as material had been derived from T cells, B-cell-depleted T cells, or PBMCs.

This CDR3 is 12 amino acids long. Germline CDR1 and CDR2: ENHRY and SYGVKD. V lost 10 bases and J lost 2; bases outside the gene matches: 2. Authors' processing steps: Amplified reference gene primers provided the basis for estimating nucleated cell counts. Method: immunoSEQ multiplex PCR; TCRdb's copy keeps in-frame clones and lacks some. V and J calls and clone size are copied from that table; D and trimming were computed from the DNA. The sample shows under 200,000 clones, 75% to 90% of them seen only once. The TCR comes from a man in his sixties or seventies with active or convalescent COVID-19. Sequencing was performed on peripheral blood. V gene TRBV10-3 combines with J gene TRBJ1-2; 9 bases fit TRBD1. This chain's CDR3 is CATGTGNYGYTF. In DNA form, the CDR3 reads TGTGCCACCGGGACAGGGAACTATGGCTACACCTTC.